Shown below are 10 T cell receptor beta chains from a single sample sequenced in a study of T cell clonality in common variable immunodeficiency. Sequencing used immunoSEQ multiplex PCR; TCRdb keeps in-frame clones, though not all of them. The sample holds under 45,000 clones, and no clone turns up only once. Sequencing was performed on peripheral blood mononuclear cells. The receptors here all came from a person aged 18 to 70 in good health.

This clone was counted ten times or more. The CDR3 end falls 3 residues outside the read, so it is completed with the germline J gene. The chain couples TRBV6-1 to TRBJ2-7; TRBD2 is a possible D gene (6 bases). The CDR3 covers 17 residues. Germline V CDR1 and CDR2: MNHNS, SASEGT. The V and J ends lost 0 bases and 3 bases respectively, with 18 bases between them. The CDR3 loop is CASSEARGFHTYYEQYF. CDR3 bases read: TGTGCCAGCAGTGAAGCGCGGGGATTCCACACCTACTACGAG.

This clone has at least ten counts. The CDR3 is cut off 3 residues early in the read; its end comes from the germline J gene. This chain uses TRBV5-1 with TRBJ1-2, with D possibly being TRBD1 (6 bases). CDR1 and CDR2 from the germline V gene are SGHRS and YFSETQ. V dropped 2 bases and J dropped 7 bases, with 12 bases sitting between them. The CDR3 totals 13 residues. The covered CDR3 bases are TGCGCCAGCAGCTTCCCAGGGGTTGGTGGC. The encoded protein is CASSFPGVGG. The whole CDR3 protein is CASSFPGVGGYTF.

This clone was recorded many times. The CDR3 goes on 3 residues after the read ends, and that part is filled in from the germline J gene. The chain joins TRBV5-1 to TRBJ2-5; 12 bases fit TRBD2. Germline V gene sequence: CDR1 SGHRS, CDR2 YFSETQ. The CDR3 is 15 amino acids. The J segment lost 4 bases and the V segment lost 5 bases, leaving 6 bases of the junction unmatched. The CDR3 loop is CASSQTSGGRETQYF. The sequenced part of the CDR3 DNA is TGCGCCAGCAGTCAAACTAGCGGGGGGCGAGAGACC.

Many counts were recorded for this clone. The CDR3 end lies 3 residues beyond the end of the read and is filled in from the germline J gene. V gene TRBV20-1 combines with J gene TRBJ1-1, with D perhaps TRBD1 (6 bases). Trimming shortened V by 2 bases and J by 4 bases, and 11 bases separated the two germline ends. CDR3 size: 13 residues. Germline values: CDR1 DFQATT, CDR2 SNEGSKA (reference sequence). CDR3 DNA (partial): TGCAGTGCTAGATACAGGGTGAGCACTGAA. Translation: CSARYRVSTE. Given in full, the CDR3 is CSARYRVSTEAFF.

This clone was counted at least ten times. The read gets to within 3 residues of the CDR3 end, and the germline J gene fills in the rest. The J gene is TRBJ1-4, the V gene TRBV19; no definite D call. Germline V CDR1 and CDR2: LNHDA, SQIVND (reference sequence). Trimming took 3 bases from V and 7 from J, leaving 15 bases between them. CDR3 size: 15 residues. The CDR3 DNA, read in part, is TGTGCCAGTAGTATCACCTTCGCGACGGGTGAAAAA. Residues: CASSITFATGEK. The full CDR3 reads CASSITFATGEKLFF.

There are many counts of this clone. The sequence runs out 3 residues before the end of the CDR3; the remainder is reconstructed from the germline J gene. The J gene is TRBJ2-2, the V gene TRBV5-1, with 7 bases fitting TRBD2. Per germline, CDR1 SGHRS and CDR2 YFSETQ. V shed 4 bases and J 0 bases; nucleotides not matched to a gene: 9. This CDR3 comprises 17 residues. CDR3 DNA (partial): TGCGCCAGCAGCCCCGGGGCAGCGGGGTCGAACACCGGGGAG. Translating gives CASSPGAAGSNTGE. The complete CDR3 protein is CASSPGAAGSNTGELFF.

This clone was seen at least ten times. The CDR3 is cut off 3 residues early in the read; its end comes from the germline J gene. This sequence joins TRBV20-1 and TRBJ2-1, with a weak D call TRBD1 (5 bases). Germline CDR1 DFQATT, CDR2 SNEGSKA (reference sequence). V lost 6 bases and J lost 3, with 18 bases in between. The CDR3 is 15 residues long. This CDR3 is CSAPSAGIIYNEQFF. CDR3 DNA, as far as it was read: TGCAGTGCGCCTTCGGCAGGGATTATCTACAATGAG.

The table lists this clone with many counts. The CDR3 extends 3 residues past the end of the read, so its final part is completed from the germline J gene. The rearrangement uses TRBV9 and TRBJ2-3, with 9 bases lining up with TRBD1. This CDR3 has 16 residues. Germline loops: CDR1 SGDLS, CDR2 YYNGEE. Losses at the gene ends were 3 bases for V and 3 bases for J; bases not matched to a gene: 8. CDR3 bases read: TGTGCCAGCAGCGACCGGGACAGGGTTAGTACAGATACG. Translated: CASSDRDRVSTDT. The whole CDR3 is CASSDRDRVSTDTQYF.

This clone was counted many times. The sequenced fragment ends 3 residues before the CDR3 boundary, so the rest is inferred from the germline J gene. The chain couples TRBV19 to TRBJ1-4; a possible D gene is TRBD1 (5 bases). This CDR3 has 15 amino acids. V was trimmed by 5 bases and J by 3 bases, leaving 13 bases between them. Looked up from germline, CDR1 is LNHDA and CDR2 is SQIVND (reference sequence). This CDR3 is CASSSIGDPNEKLFF. The part of the CDR3 DNA that was read is TGTGCCAGTAGTTCGATAGGGGATCCTAATGAAAAA.

Turning to this clone: Read data end 3 residues before the CDR3 end; the end is taken from the germline J gene. V and J are TRBV6-4 and TRBJ2-6, with D possibly TRBD1 on 5 matching bases. Germline CDR1 reads MRHNA; CDR2 reads SNTAGT. Trimming took off 6 bases at V and 0 bases at J, with 12 bases between the two ends. The CDR3 runs 16 residues. The CDR3 DNA, read in part, is TGTGCCAGCAGCCCTCAGGGTTCCTCTGGGGCCAACGTC. Translating gives CASSPQGSSGANV. The entire CDR3 is CASSPQGSSGANVLTF.